These T cell receptor beta chains were read from a single sample in a study of sequential checkpoint blockade in melanoma. Using immunoSEQ multiplex PCR, the repertoire was profiled, and TCRdb retains in-frame clones only, with some absent. The sample lists about 3,500 clones; over 15% were seen once. The starting material was tumor tissue (inferred from file names), obtained from a patient given nivolumab and ipilimumab in sequence. The source is a human donor with melanoma. Each CDR3 is given with its conserved first and last residue. A D gene is named only where the DNA matches it firmly. Clone size is not always given. Where it is, it says once, few, many or a class for expanded clones.

J,D,size,V,DNA,CDR3
TRBJ1-1,TRBD1,NA,TRBV5-1,TGCGCCAGCAGCTTGGTACAGGGGGCGAACACTGAAGCTTTCTTT,CASSLVQGANTEAFF
TRBJ2-1,NA,many,TRBV11-3,TGTGCCAGCAGCCCTCAGGGGCGCATAAATGAGCAGTTCTTC,CASSPQGRINEQFF
TRBJ1-6,NA,few,TRBV30,TGTGCCTGGAGTGACAGTAATTCACCCCTCCACTTT,CAWSDSNSPLHF
TRBJ1-5,NA,many,TRBV11-3,TGTGCCAGCAGCCTGTCCGGGACGGTAAATCAGCCCCAGCATTTT,CASSLSGTVNQPQHF
TRBJ2-3,NA,NA,TRBV4-1,TGCGCCAGCAGCCAAGATGGCAGGTACACAGATACGCAGTATTTT,CASSQDGRYTDTQYF
TRBJ1-2,NA,NA,TRBV6-8,TGTGCCAGCATTTCGGGTCGAGGTGGCTACACCTTC,CASISGRGGYTF
TRBJ2-5,NA,few,TRBV19,TGTGCCAGTAGTCGAGGCGTGTCGGAGACCCAGTACTTC,CASSRGVSETQYF
TRBJ1-5,NA,NA,TRBV6-8,TGTGCCAGCAGTTCCCGGGGTCAGCCCCAGCATTTT,CASSSRGQPQHF
TRBJ2-1,TRBD2,medium-sized,TRBV9,TGTGCCAGCAGCGTGTCCGGGACTACCTCCTACAATGAGCAGTTCTTC,CASSVSGTTSYNEQFF
TRBJ1-4,TRBD1,NA,TRBV9,TGTGCCAGCACAGAGACAGGGCGGAATGAAAAACTGTTTTTT,CASTETGRNEKLFF
TRBJ1-5,NA,NA,TRBV15,TGTGCCACCAGCTCCCTGGGACTGATCAGCCCCCAGCATTTT,CATSSLGLISPQHF
TRBJ2-5,TRBD1,many,TRBV9,TGTGCCAGCGGCCCGCGTCAGGGGGCAGGAGAGACCCAGTACTTC,CASGPRQGAGETQYF
TRBJ2-7,NA,many,TRBV11-3,TGTGCCAGCAGCGAGGGAGTATACTCCTACGAGCAGTACTTC,CASSEGVYSYEQYF
TRBJ2-1,NA,NA,TRBV30,TGTGCCTGGTTGAGGGGGCGGGGTTGGAATGAGCAGTTCTTC,CAWLRGRGWNEQFF
TRBJ1-2,NA,many,TRBV30,TGTGCCTGGAGTCCCGGGCAGTCCACTAACTATGGCTACACCTTC,CAWSPGQSTNYGYTF